Listed here is a single T cell receptor beta chain. Its antigen remains unidentified. These data are taken from a study of T cells in localized non-small cell lung cancer. Findings of the study overall: A denser population of T cells in blood accompanied longer overall survival. T cell clonality was highest in uninvolved adjacent lung, above tumor. A median about 56 of the top 100 tumor clones appeared in adjacent lung.

This CDR3 has 16 amino acids. Trimming took off 4 bases at V and 6 bases at J, with 19 bases between the two ends. The germline V gene has CDR1 LNHDA and CDR2 SQIVND (reference sequence). Generated by immunoSEQ multiplex PCR, the TCRdb table keeps only in-frame clones and is missing some. The profile covers under 150,000 clones, with around 90% appearing a single time and approximately 1.5% taken by the ten largest. Source: peripheral blood, taken before any cancer treatment. The chain is built from TRBV19 and TRBJ2-1; D tentatively fits TRBD1 or TRBD2 (5 bases each). This receptor was obtained from a female donor over 55 with stage I lung adenocarcinoma. CDR3 nucleotide sequence: TGTGCCAGTAGTAATCTGGGCAGGGTGGGGAGCAATGAGCAGTTCTTC. It translates to CASSNLGRVGSNEQFF.